Listed below are T cell receptor beta chains from one sample, sequenced in a study of vaccination effects on CD4 cells after COVID-19. Data came from immunoSEQ multiplex PCR; TCRdb stores just in-frame clones and leaves some out. The table includes about 22,000 clones, around 70% detected once. The antigens these receptors bind are not known. The sample here was CD4+ T cells from PBMCs cultured with HCoV-229E spike peptides, taken before COVID-19 vaccination. The receptors originated from a human donor who received a COVID-19 vaccine. The CDR3 runs from the conserved cysteine through the conserved F or W. The order of the fields is J gene, V gene, CDR3 protein.

TRBJ1-1	TRBV10-1	CASRASQGMNTEAFF
TRBJ2-7	TRBV6-5	CASRLGQQYEQYF
TRBJ1-1	TRBV11-2	CASSLDSRAVNTEAFF
TRBJ1-4	TRBV2	CASSYGTVYEKLFF
TRBJ2-7	TRBV14	CASSQEPVTGTLPYEQYF
TRBJ1-2	TRBV10-3	CAISEGGWRQLITF
TRBJ1-4	TRBV27	CASSLGLYRGAVKLFF
TRBJ1-4	TRBV9	CASSVGSLANEKLFF
TRBJ1-5	TRBV19	CASSRDRLSNQPQHF
TRBJ2-2	TRBV19	CASSATLGTTPNTGELFF
TRBJ1-5	TRBV5-1	CASSLLGARDQPQHF
TRBJ1-2	TRBV5-1	CASSLEPAANYGYTF
TRBJ2-1	TRBV24-1	CATSDTPRASGGGSSYNEQFF
TRBJ2-5	TRBV5-1	CASSSGGPQETQYF
TRBJ1-1	TRBV11-3	CASSFSGGNTEAFF
TRBJ2-3	TRBV5-1	CASSQLAGGPGYF
TRBJ1-5	TRBV7-2	CASSLAINQPQHF